A selection of T cell receptor beta chains follows, all from one sample in a study of T-cell memory formation after mild COVID-19. TCRdb reprocessed the 5' RACE reads with MiXCR, giving one entry per CDR3 protein. The sample yields approximately 260,000 distinct CDR3 sequences, around 15% seen once. Sequenced sample: PBMCs or a T cell subset sorted from them (not recorded which). These receptors all stem from a man aged 18 to 29 who had mild COVID-19 (a few samples of this study predate the infection). Cell type and time point are not known. The CDR3 runs from the conserved cysteine through the conserved F or W. Each record gives: clone size, D gene, J gene, V gene, CDR3 DNA, CDR3 protein. D genes are given only for firm matches. Rows give clone size only sometimes, using once, few, many, or a class for an expanded clone.

clone size: few; D gene: -; J gene: TRBJ2-6; V gene: TRBV7-9; CDR3 DNA: TGTGCCAGCACCTTCGGTCGGGCCAACGTCCTGACTTTC; CDR3 protein: CASTFGRANVLTF
clone size: few; D gene: -; J gene: TRBJ1-2; V gene: TRBV6-1; CDR3 DNA: TGTGCCAGCAGTGAAGGGAACAGCTTTCTCTATGGCTACACCTTC; CDR3 protein: CASSEGNSFLYGYTF
clone size: -; D gene: -; J gene: TRBJ2-7; V gene: TRBV27; CDR3 DNA: TGTGCCAGCAGTTCCCAGGGCCCGGGGATCTACGAGCAGTACTTC; CDR3 protein: CASSSQGPGIYEQYF
clone size: few; D gene: -; J gene: TRBJ2-4; V gene: TRBV12-3/TRBV12-4; CDR3 DNA: TGTGCCAGCAGTTACTCGTCCTTATTCAACATTCAGTACTTC; CDR3 protein: CASSYSSLFNIQYF
clone size: once; D gene: TRBD1; J gene: TRBJ2-3; V gene: TRBV24-1; CDR3 DNA: TGTGCCACCGCCAGGGGGACAGGGAGCACAGATACGCAGTATTTT; CDR3 protein: CATARGTGSTDTQYF
clone size: -; D gene: TRBD1; J gene: TRBJ1-2; V gene: TRBV6-5; CDR3 DNA: TGTGCCAGCAGTTACTCGGCGTCAGGGGGACGGGGCTACACCTTC; CDR3 protein: CASSYSASGGRGYTF
clone size: -; D gene: -; J gene: TRBJ2-1; V gene: TRBV7-9; CDR3 DNA: TGTGCCAGCAGCTTAGAAGGACTCCACAATGAGCAGTTCTTC; CDR3 protein: CASSLEGLHNEQFF
clone size: few; D gene: -; J gene: TRBJ2-7; V gene: TRBV30; CDR3 DNA: TGTGCCTGGAGTGGGTTGGGAGCGGACGAGCAGTACTTC; CDR3 protein: CAWSGLGADEQYF
clone size: -; D gene: -; J gene: TRBJ1-6; V gene: TRBV12-3/TRBV12-4; CDR3 DNA: TGTGCCAGCAGTTCACAGGGTGGTCAATCACCCCTCCACTTT; CDR3 protein: CASSSQGGQSPLHF
clone size: many; D gene: -; J gene: TRBJ1-1; V gene: TRBV28; CDR3 DNA: TGTGCCAGCAGTTTTCGGGGTTATGAAGCTTTCTTT; CDR3 protein: CASSFRGYEAFF
clone size: -; D gene: -; J gene: TRBJ1-2; V gene: TRBV7-6; CDR3 DNA: TGTGCCAGCAGCCCTGACGGGGCCACCGGCGATGGCTACACCTTC; CDR3 protein: CASSPDGATGDGYTF
clone size: -; D gene: TRBD1; J gene: TRBJ1-2; V gene: TRBV15; CDR3 DNA: TGTGCCACCAGCAGCTGGACAGGGGGCGAGTGGGGCTACACCTTC; CDR3 protein: CATSSWTGGEWGYTF
clone size: many; D gene: -; J gene: TRBJ2-5; V gene: TRBV7-6; CDR3 DNA: TGTGCCAGCAGCTTAGGAACGGGGATGGAGACCCAGTACTTC; CDR3 protein: CASSLGTGMETQYF
clone size: -; D gene: TRBD2; J gene: TRBJ2-2; V gene: TRBV20-1; CDR3 DNA: TGCAGTGCTACCCGACTAGCTAGAAACACCGGGGAGCTGTTTTTT; CDR3 protein: CSATRLARNTGELFF
clone size: few; D gene: -; J gene: TRBJ2-7; V gene: TRBV12-3/TRBV12-4; CDR3 DNA: TGTGCCAGCAGCCTGACCGGGACGGAACTCTCCTACGAGCAGTACTTC; CDR3 protein: CASSLTGTELSYEQYF
clone size: few; D gene: -; J gene: TRBJ1-4; V gene: TRBV7-2; CDR3 DNA: TGTGCCAGCAGCTTAGGTCTTGGGAGAGAAAAACTGTTTTTT; CDR3 protein: CASSLGLGREKLFF
clone size: -; D gene: TRBD2; J gene: TRBJ2-1; V gene: TRBV3-1; CDR3 DNA: TGTGCCAGCAGCCACGGGGCTAGCGGGGTTCGAGAGCAGTTCTTC; CDR3 protein: CASSHGASGVREQFF
clone size: few; D gene: TRBD1; J gene: TRBJ2-1; V gene: TRBV25-1; CDR3 DNA: TGTGCCAGCAGTGAGACAGGGAGCTCCTACAATGAGCAGTTCTTC; CDR3 protein: CASSETGSSYNEQFF